These T cell receptor beta chains were read from a single sample in a study of blood T cell repertoires in COVID-19. The repertoire was sequenced with immunoSEQ multiplex PCR; TCRdb's copy has only in-frame clones and lacks some. The data contain about 190,000 clones, more than 75% of them singletons. Sequenced sample: peripheral blood. The receptors derive from a human donor in a cohort sampled during active COVID-19. Each CDR3 is given with its conserved first and last residue. A D gene is named only where the DNA matches it firmly. Clone size is given for some rows only: seen once, a few or many times, or a class if the clone is expanded.

d_call j_call clone_size v_call cdr3_nt cdr3_aa
NA TRBJ2-1 NA TRBV7-9 TGTGCCAGCAGCCACCGTTCGCGTTCCAATGAGCAGTTCTTC CASSHRSRSNEQFF
TRBD2 TRBJ2-7 NA TRBV5-1 TGCGCCAGCAGCTCGGGGCGACTAGCGGGAGTTCACCACGAGCAGTACTTC CASSSGRLAGVHHEQYF
NA TRBJ2-7 once TRBV10-3 TGTGCCATCAGAGACTACGGGGGGCTCACCTACGAGCAGTACTTC CAIRDYGGLTYEQYF
NA TRBJ2-1 once TRBV3-1/TRBV3-2 TGTGCCAGCAGCCAAGTTCAGAATGAGCAGTTCTTC CASSQVQNEQFF
TRBD1 TRBJ1-1 NA TRBV27 TGTGCCAGCAGTTGGACAGGGGCCTACACTGAAGCTTTCTTT CASSWTGAYTEAFF
NA TRBJ2-7 NA TRBV6-5 TGTGCCACCGGGGTTGTCGAGCAGTACTTC CATGVVEQYF
TRBD1 TRBJ2-7 NA TRBV30 TGTGCCTCTACACAAAAGGGGGCCATACTTTACGAGCAGTACTTC CASTQKGAILYEQYF
TRBD1 TRBJ2-3 once TRBV7-9 TGTGCCAGCAGCGCCGGGACAGCCATGGGGGTGGACACGCAGTATTTT CASSAGTAMGVDTQYF
NA TRBJ1-4 NA TRBV9 TGTGCCAGCAGCGTGGGCACAGGGCGAAATGAAAAACTGTTTTTT CASSVGTGRNEKLFF
NA TRBJ1-1 NA TRBV2 TGTGCCAGCAGCCCTACAGGTAGATCGGCGGGGGCTTTCTTT CASSPTGRSAGAFF
NA TRBJ2-1 NA TRBV5-4 TGTGCCAGCAGCCGAATGGGAGAATCCTACAATGAGCAGTTCTTC CASSRMGESYNEQFF
NA TRBJ2-3 NA TRBV19 TGTGCCAGTAGTATTTTCCTAGCGAGCACAGATACGCAGTATTTT CASSIFLASTDTQYF
TRBD2 TRBJ2-5 NA TRBV4-3 TGCGCCAGCAGCCTAAGCGGGAGGCCTCAAGAGACCCAGTACTTC CASSLSGRPQETQYF
NA TRBJ2-4 NA TRBV18 TGTGCCAGCTCGACGGACACTTTAGCCAAAAACATTCAGTACTTC CASSTDTLAKNIQYF
TRBD1 TRBJ1-1 NA TRBV5-1 TGCGCCAGCAGCTTGGAGAGGGGGCGCGGGAACACTGAAGCTTTCTTT CASSLERGRGNTEAFF
TRBD1 TRBJ2-6 NA TRBV3-1/TRBV3-2 TGTGCCAGCAGGTTGACAGGGGGATCCGGGGCCAACGTCCTGACTTTC CASRLTGGSGANVLTF
TRBD1 TRBJ1-3 NA TRBV5-4 TGTGCCAGCAGCTCGGGCCCACAGGGGTCTGGAAACACCATATATTTT CASSSGPQGSGNTIYF
TRBD1 TRBJ2-7 NA TRBV3-1/TRBV3-2 TGTGCCAGCAGCCAAGGGACAGGGAGATTGGACGAGCAGTACTTC CASSQGTGRLDEQYF
TRBD1 TRBJ2-7 NA TRBV6-5 TGTGCCAGCAGTTACGGGACAGGGGGTCCTTACGAGCAGTACTTC CASSYGTGGPYEQYF
TRBD2 TRBJ2-1 NA TRBV5-1 TGCGCCAGCAGCTTAACTAGCGGGGGGTACAATGAGCAGTTCTTC CASSLTSGGYNEQFF
NA TRBJ1-4 NA TRBV6-5 TGTGCCAGCAGGGCAGGGGTTATTGAAAAACTGTTTTTT CASRAGVIEKLFF
NA TRBJ1-5 NA TRBV28 TGTGCCAGCACCGGGAGAGGTAATCAGCCCCAGCATTTT CASTGRGNQPQHF
TRBD2 TRBJ2-3 NA TRBV3-1/TRBV3-2 TGTGCCAGCAGCCAATCCGGACTAGCGGGTTGGTTAGATACGCAGTATTTT CASSQSGLAGWLDTQYF
TRBD1 TRBJ2-6 NA TRBV27 TGTGCCAGCACCAAACCGACAGGGGGGGGCCACTTTGGGGCCAACGTCCTGACTTTC CASTKPTGGGHFGANVLTF
NA TRBJ1-4 NA TRBV14 TGTGCCAGCAGCCAAGCCGCAACCCAGGCGATAAATGAAAAACTGTTTTTT CASSQAATQAINEKLFF
TRBD1 TRBJ1-4 NA TRBV6-6 TGTGCCAGCAGGGGACAGACAGGAACTTCCGGAAAACTGTTTTTT CASRGQTGTSGKLFF
NA TRBJ2-7 NA TRBV3-1/TRBV3-2 TGTGCCAGCAGCCAAGACCCCCCACCTAGCTGGTACGAGCAGTACTTC CASSQDPPPSWYEQYF
TRBD1 TRBJ1-1 NA TRBV3-1/TRBV3-2 TGTGCCAGCAGGAAGCGGGGGGGACGGGACAGGAGCACTGAAGCTTTCTTT CASRKRGGRDRSTEAFF
TRBD1 TRBJ2-7 few TRBV5-4 TGTGCCAGCAGCTTAGGGACAGAGGGGGACTACGAGCAGTACTTC CASSLGTEGDYEQYF
TRBD1 TRBJ2-1 NA TRBV5-1 TGCGCCAGCAGCTTGGGGGGGACAGGGAATGAGCAGTTCTTC CASSLGGTGNEQFF
TRBD2 TRBJ2-7 once TRBV19 TGTGCCAGTAGTACAATAAAGACTAGCGGGCACCAGTACGAGCAGTACTTC CASSTIKTSGHQYEQYF
NA TRBJ2-3 NA TRBV7-2 TGTGCCAGCAGCTCCCGAAGTAGCGGCACAGATACGCAGTATTTT CASSSRSSGTDTQYF
TRBD1 TRBJ2-7 NA TRBV27 TGTGCCAGCAGTTTGGGACAGGGGGCGCCCGAGCAGTACTTC CASSLGQGAPEQYF
TRBD1 TRBJ1-2 NA TRBV10-1 TGCGCCAGCAGGGCCTGGACAGGGGGGGTTGTCTGCTACACCTTC CASRAWTGGVVCYTF
NA TRBJ2-7 NA TRBV6-2/TRBV6-3 TGTGCCAGCAGTTACCCCCCATGGCGGGAACACGAGCAGTACTTC CASSYPPWREHEQYF
NA TRBJ2-1 NA TRBV29-1 TGCAGCGTTGAAAGGAAGGGGCAGGACAATGAGCAGTTCTTC CSVERKGQDNEQFF
TRBD1 TRBJ2-6 NA TRBV28 TGTGCCAGCAGTTTGCAACCGGGACAGGATGCCGGGGCCAACGTCCTGACTTTC CASSLQPGQDAGANVLTF
TRBD2 TRBJ2-3 NA TRBV2 TGTGCCAGCAGGGGCGGGGGTCTTGGCACAGATACGCAGTATTTT CASRGGGLGTDTQYF
TRBD2 TRBJ2-3 NA TRBV19 TGTGCCAGTAGACCTGGCCGAGCGGGAGGTCCAGATACGCAGTATTTT CASRPGRAGGPDTQYF
TRBD1 TRBJ1-1 NA TRBV3-1/TRBV3-2 TGTGCCAGCAGCCTACAGGGGCCTGGGACTGAAGCTTTCTTT CASSLQGPGTEAFF
NA TRBJ1-3 NA TRBV5-4 TGTGCCAGCAGCCAAACAGGAGTTGGAAACACCATATATTTT CASSQTGVGNTIYF
TRBD1 TRBJ2-7 NA TRBV9 TGTGCCAGCAGCGTAGACGACAGGGGCTCCTACGAGCAGTACTTC CASSVDDRGSYEQYF
TRBD1 TRBJ1-1 NA TRBV7-8 TGTGCCAGCAGCTTACGATTACGAGGACAGGGGATCGCTGAAGCTTTCTTT CASSLRLRGQGIAEAFF